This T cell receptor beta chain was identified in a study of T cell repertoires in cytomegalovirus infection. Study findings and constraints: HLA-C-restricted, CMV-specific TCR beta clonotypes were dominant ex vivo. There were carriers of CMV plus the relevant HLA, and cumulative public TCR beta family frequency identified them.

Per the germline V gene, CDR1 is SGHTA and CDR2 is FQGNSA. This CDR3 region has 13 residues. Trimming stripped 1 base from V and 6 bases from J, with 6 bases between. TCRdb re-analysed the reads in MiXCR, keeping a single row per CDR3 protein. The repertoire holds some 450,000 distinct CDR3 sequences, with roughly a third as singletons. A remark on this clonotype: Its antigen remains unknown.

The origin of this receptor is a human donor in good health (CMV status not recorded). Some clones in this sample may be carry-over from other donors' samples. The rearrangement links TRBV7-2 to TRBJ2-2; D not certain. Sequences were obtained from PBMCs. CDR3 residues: CASSLETAGELFF. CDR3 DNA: TGTGCCAGCAGCTTAGAAACGGCCGGGGAGCTGTTTTTT.